Listed here are 30 T cell receptor beta chains from one sample, sequenced in a study of cytomegalovirus exposure and HLA in healthy donors. PCR amplification relied on 60 Vbeta primers (plus 13 Jbeta primers). Sequencing was performed with immunoSEQ multiplex PCR; in TCRdb, only in-frame clones are kept and a portion is missing. The repertoire holds 100,000 or so clones, with about 72% as singletons. The source material was PBMCs. Receptor source: a man aged 30 to 45 in good health and CMV-seronegative.

The chain has TRBV6-6 and TRBJ1-5, with TRBD1 matching over 7 bases. This CDR3 is built from 14 residues. V shed 2 bases and J 2 bases; nucleotides not matched to a gene: 0. Germline V gene lookup returns CDR1 MNHNY and CDR2 SVGAGI (reference sequence). CDR3 bases: TGTGCCAGCAGTTACGGGACAGGCAATCAGCCCCAGCATTTT. Its protein product is CASSYGTGNQPQHF.

This clone was detected only a few times. The junction shows a germline mismatch at one end, possibly a read error. The chain employs TRBV7-9 and TRBJ2-1; 10 bases match TRBD2. The CDR3 spans 19 residues. Germline V gene data show CDR1 as SEHNR and CDR2 as FQNEAQ (reference sequence). The CDR3 loop reads CSSSLLASGGGFIYNEQFF. The CDR3 DNA follows: TGTTCCAGCAGCTTATTGGCTAGCGGGGGCGGATTCATCTACAATGAGCAGTTCTTC.

The V call is TRBV27, the J call TRBJ2-7; 10 nucleotides align to TRBD2. Germline assignment: CDR1 MNHEY and CDR2 SMNVEV (reference sequence). The CDR3 runs to 16 residues. V dropped 6 bases and J dropped 4; count of bases not matched to a gene: 12. CDR3 sequence (DNA): TGTGCCAGCAGCCCACCAACTAGCGGGATTCGTTACGAGCAGTACTTC. Translating it yields CASSPPTSGIRYEQYF.

Only a few counts were recorded for this clone. The chain uses TRBV29-1 and TRBJ1-1; D is unclear. Germline lookup yields CDR1 SQVTM and CDR2 ANQGSEA. The CDR3 totals 11 residues. V lost 3 bases and J 5 bases, leaving 7 bases between the germline ends. CDR3 in amino acids: CSVEGSTEAFF. The CDR3, as DNA: TGCAGCGTTGAGGGCAGTACTGAAGCTTTCTTT.

The chain joins TRBV5-1 to TRBJ1-1; 8 bases line up with TRBD1. Germline-derived CDR1 and CDR2 are SGHRS and YFSETQ. The CDR3 has 15 residues. The trim removed 4 bases at V and 0 bases at J, leaving 5 bases unmatched. The CDR3, as DNA: TGCGCCAGCAGCGGCGGACAGGGATTGAACACTGAAGCTTTCTTT. The encoded protein is CASSGGQGLNTEAFF.

The CDR3, as DNA: TGCGCCAGCAGCCAACGGGCCCAGGGGGCTTACGAGCAGTACTTC. Protein sequence: CASSQRAQGAYEQYF. The chain couples TRBV4-1 to TRBJ2-7; 8 nucleotides align to TRBD1. CDR1 MGHRA and CDR2 YSYEKL come from the germline V gene. V lost 2 bases and J lost 4; bases outside the gene matches: 7. This CDR3 has 15 residues.

The chain carries TRBV5-1 and TRBJ2-1; a weak D match, TRBD2 (6 bases). The germline V and J ends were trimmed by 0 bases and 9 bases, with 13 bases remaining between them. Germline V gives CDR1 SGHRS, CDR2 YFSETQ. CDR3 length equals 14 residues. DNA of the CDR3: TGCGCCAGCAGCTTGGTTCGGGGGAGCGGTGAGCAGTTCTTC. Protein: CASSLVRGSGEQFF.

The rearrangement uses TRBV2 and TRBJ1-1; 7 bases match TRBD1. CDR1 is SNHLY, CDR2 FYNNEI, per germline. The CDR3 is 14 residues long. V lost 8 bases and J lost 0; bases outside the gene matches: 6. The CDR3 DNA follows: TGTGCCAGCTCAAGGGGGCGCTTGAACACTGAAGCTTTCTTT. Protein product: CASSRGRLNTEAFF. The full variable domain, with the rest looked up from reference TRBV2 and TRBJ1-1, is EPEVTQTPSHQVTQMGQEVILRCVPISNHLYFYWYRQILGQKVEFLVSFYNNEISEKSEIFDDQFSVERPDGSNFTLKIRSTKLEDSAMYFCASSRGRLNTEAFFGQGTRLTVV.

This chain uses TRBV28 with TRBJ2-5; TRBD2 matches 15 bases. The CDR3 extends over 14 amino acids. Trimming at V came to 6 bases and at J to 5 bases, leaving 1 base not matched to a gene. CDR1 and CDR2 from the germline V gene are MDHEN and SYDVKM. CDR3 nucleotide sequence: TGTGCCAGCAGCGGACTAGCGGGAGGGGAGACCCAGTACTTC. Protein product: CASSGLAGGETQYF.

This sequence joins TRBV5-1 and TRBJ1-4; the D is unclear. In germline, CDR1 is SGHRS, CDR2 YFSETQ. The CDR3 is made up of 17 amino acids. Trimming pared 4 bases from V and 0 bases from J, leaving 16 bases between. The CDR3 region has the DNA TGCGCCAGCAGCGTGAGCGGCTCCATGGCAACTAATGAAAAACTGTTTTTT. Its translation is CASSVSGSMATNEKLFF.

This clone was picked up one time. The rearrangement uses TRBV7-3 and TRBJ2-2; D is perhaps TRBD2 (5 bases). V gave up 0 bases and J gave up 2 bases, with 13 bases separating them. The CDR3 totals 17 residues. Germline CDR1 SGHTA, CDR2 FQGTGA. For the CDR3, the DNA is TGTGCCAGCAGCTTAACACTAGACGGATTAAACACCGGGGAGCTGTTTTTT. It translates to CASSLTLDGLNTGELFF.

This clone was seen a few times. This chain joins TRBV2 and TRBJ2-7; possibly TRBD2 for D (6 bases). Germline V CDR1 and CDR2: SNHLY, FYNNEI. V dropped 7 bases and J dropped 0 bases, with 10 bases sitting between them. The CDR3 length is 13 residues. CDR3 coding DNA: TGTGCCAGCACGGGGGAGCACTCCTACGAGCAGTACTTC. As protein: CASTGEHSYEQYF.

The chain recombines TRBV29-1 with TRBJ2-5; no clear D. V dropped 0 bases and J dropped 5 bases, with 10 bases sitting between them. Germline values: CDR1 SQVTM, CDR2 ANQGSEA. The length of the CDR3 is 13 residues. The CDR3 nucleotides are TGCAGCGTTGAAGATCCCCTCCGGGAGACCCAGTACTTC. Protein sequence: CSVEDPLRETQYF.

A few counts support this clone. This chain joins TRBV30 and TRBJ2-3; 7 bases line up with TRBD1. CDR1 and CDR2 from the germline V gene are GTSNPN and SVGIG (reference sequence). J gave up 0 bases and V 4 bases, and 1 base lay outside the gene matches. This CDR3 has 13 amino acids. The CDR3 nucleotides read TGTGCCTGGACACAGGGGAGCACAGATACGCAGTATTTT. Its protein product is CAWTQGSTDTQYF. The full variable domain, its missing parts supplied by reference TRBV30 and TRBJ2-3, is SQTIHQWPATLVQPVGSPLSLECTVEGTSNPNLYWYRQAAGRGLQLLFYSVGIGQISSEVPQNLSASRPQDRQFILSSKKLLLSDSGFYLCAWTQGSTDTQYFGPGTRLTVL.

The chain has TRBV30 and TRBJ2-5; D uncertain. The DNA matches TRBJ2-7 better at its end, which makes the J call doubtful. CDR1 is GTSNPN and CDR2 is SVGIG in the germline V gene (reference sequence). The CDR3 loop spans 12 amino acids. CDR3 sequence reads: CACKPGDYEQYF. CDR3 bases: TGTGCCTGCAAACCGGGCGACTACGAGCAGTACTTC.

V and J are TRBV5-4 and TRBJ2-3; no clear D. This CDR3 is 15 amino acids long. V was shortened by 3 bases and J by 0 bases, with 11 bases between the two germline ends. The germline gives CDR1 SGHNT, CDR2 YYREEE (reference sequence). The CDR3 DNA reads TGTGCCAGCAGCTCCGGAGTCCCTAGCACAGATACGCAGTATTTT. This sequence encodes CASSSGVPSTDTQYF.

This sequence joins TRBV11-2 and TRBJ1-5; weak D call: TRBD1 (5 bases). The V gene's germline CDR1 is SGHAT and CDR2 FQNNGV. The CDR3 consists of 14 residues. V was shortened by 4 bases and J by 3 bases, with 10 bases between the two germline ends. The CDR3 coding sequence is TGTGCCAGCAGCTACGGACACATCAATCAGCCCCAGCATTTT. Protein: CASSYGHINQPQHF. Complete variable domain (other parts from reference TRBV11-2 and TRBJ1-5): EAGVAQSPRYKIIEKRQSVAFWCNPISGHATLYWYQQILGQGPKLLIQFQNNGVVDDSQLPKDRFSAERLKGVDSTLKIQPAKLEDSAVYLCASSYGHINQPQHFGDGTRLSIL.

This clone has only a few counts. The rearrangement uses TRBV28 and TRBJ2-7; 12 bases are shared with TRBD2. Unmatched junction bases numbered 2, after V lost 9 bases and J lost 5 bases. Germline V gene sequence: CDR1 MDHEN, CDR2 SYDVKM. The CDR3 runs 12 residues. The CDR3 DNA sequence: TGTGCCAGTCGACTAGCGGGAGACGAGCAGTACTTC. Amino acid sequence: CASRLAGDEQYF.

This clone was counted a few times. The chain uses TRBV30 and TRBJ1-1; D unresolved. Trimming shortened V by 0 bases and J by 3 bases, and 8 bases separated the two germline ends. Germline-derived CDR1 and CDR2 are GTSNPN and SVGIG (reference sequence). The CDR3 totals 13 residues. CDR3 sequence: CAWSVFGYTEAFF. The CDR3 nucleotides read TGTGCCTGGAGTGTTTTCGGGTACACTGAAGCTTTCTTT.

This clone was recorded once. The gene calls are TRBV10-3 and TRBJ2-7; perhaps TRBD2 as D (5 bases). The CDR3 runs 16 residues. The V end lost 4 bases, the J end lost 7 bases, and 23 bases lay between the germline ends. CDR1 ENHRY and CDR2 SYGVKD come from the germline V gene. The CDR3 nucleotides are TGTGCCATCAGTGGCGGAGAGGTTAGGCCTGGGGAGGAGCAGTACTTC. This codes for CAISGGEVRPGEEQYF.

The V call is TRBV11-2, the J call TRBJ1-2; 7 bases align to TRBD1. The ends lost 5 bases at V and 0 bases at J; junction bases unmatched: 9. The germline gives CDR1 SGHAT, CDR2 FQNNGV. The length of the CDR3 is 16 residues. The CDR3 region is CASSPITGQTNYGYTF. The CDR3 DNA follows: TGTGCCAGCAGCCCTATCACGGGACAGACTAACTATGGCTACACCTTC.

The J gene is TRBJ1-1, the V gene TRBV2; 9 positions match TRBD1. V dropped 5 bases and J dropped 6; count of bases not matched to a gene: 7. CDR3 size: 14 residues. Per the germline V gene, CDR1 is SNHLY and CDR2 is FYNNEI. CDR3 protein: CASSKVTGGAEAFF. Here the CDR3 DNA reads TGTGCCAGCAGTAAAGTAACAGGGGGCGCTGAAGCTTTCTTT.

This clone was seen a few times. V usage is TRBV4-2 and J usage is TRBJ2-1; TRBD2 agrees at 8 bases. V shed 0 bases and J 5 bases; nucleotides not matched to a gene: 9. The germline V gene has CDR1 LGHNA and CDR2 YNFKEQ. The CDR3 runs to 17 residues. The CDR3 region has the DNA TGTGCCAGCAGCCAAGATAGGGCAGCGGGAGAGAACAATGAGCAGTTCTTC. It codes for CASSQDRAAGENNEQFF.

The rearrangement uses TRBV7-9 and TRBJ2-5; possible D gene TRBD2, 5 bases. CDR3 length: 16 residues. Trimming stripped 1 base from V and 0 bases from J, with 12 bases between. Germline assignment: CDR1 SEHNR and CDR2 FQNEAQ (reference sequence). Here the CDR3 DNA reads TGTGCCAGCAGCTTAGTTCCTAGCAGCTACCAAGAGACCCAGTACTTC. This encodes CASSLVPSSYQETQYF.

This chain joins TRBV30 and TRBJ2-1, with 8 bases identical to TRBD1. The germline V gene has CDR1 GTSNPN and CDR2 SVGIG (reference sequence). This CDR3 has 11 residues. The trim removed 1 base at V and 14 bases at J, leaving 4 bases unmatched. This CDR3 reads CAWSEDRVEFF. Here the CDR3 DNA reads TGTGCCTGGAGTGAGGACAGGGTTGAGTTCTTC. The whole variable domain, filled in from reference TRBV30 and TRBJ2-1, reads SQTIHQWPATLVQPVGSPLSLECTVEGTSNPNLYWYRQAAGRGLQLLFYSVGIGQISSEVPQNLSASRPQDRQFILSSKKLLLSDSGFYLCAWSEDRVEFFGPGTRLTVL.

The chain recombines TRBV6-5 with TRBJ2-3; 10 bases fit TRBD2. V lost 3 bases, J lost 0 bases, and 3 bases stayed unmatched. The germline V gene encodes CDR1 MNHEY and CDR2 SVGAGI. This CDR3 comprises 16 residues. CDR3 bases: TGTGCCAGCAGTTATTCGACTAGCGGGAGCACAGATACGCAGTATTTT. Its translation is CASSYSTSGSTDTQYF.

The chain combines TRBV11-3 with TRBJ2-2, with TRBD1 matching 9 bases. Germline CDR1 is SGHNT and CDR2 is YENEEA. CDR3 length: 15 amino acids. V was pared by 1 base and J by 4 bases, with 1 base of the junction left unmatched. The CDR3 DNA follows: TGTGCCAGCAGCTTAGGACAGGGGGTCACCGGGGAGCTGTTTTTT. Protein product: CASSLGQGVTGELFF.

This clone was detected a few times. An end of the junction differs from the germline gene, which may be a read error. The chain uses TRBV5-1 and TRBJ1-2, with 9 bases matching TRBD1. Germline CDR1 and CDR2: SGHRS and YFSETQ. The CDR3 is 15 residues long. The CDR3 region has the DNA TGCGCCAGCAGCTTAATTACAGGGGGCGCGGATGGCTACCCCTTC. It translates to CASSLITGGADGYPF.

This clone was seen a few times. This chain connects TRBV10-3 to TRBJ2-7, with D possibly being TRBD1 (6 bases). The CDR3 runs to 18 residues. With 6 bases removed from V and 3 bases from J, the gap between germline ends came to 27 bases. Germline V gene data show CDR1 as ENHRY and CDR2 as SYGVKD. The CDR3 bases are TGTGCCATCAGCGGAAGTGGTAGAAAGGGGGACACTGGCTACGAGCAGTACTTC. This translates into CAISGSGRKGDTGYEQYF.

V gene TRBV6-6 combines with J gene TRBJ1-1, with no clear D. Looked up from germline, CDR1 is MNHNY and CDR2 is SVGAGI (reference sequence). Trimming removed 0 bases from V and 5 bases from J, with 7 bases in between. This CDR3 contains 13 residues. CDR3 protein: CASSYSRETEAFF. CDR3 bases: TGTGCCAGCAGTTACTCGAGGGAGACTGAAGCTTTCTTT.